The 31 T cell receptor beta chains below come from one sample, sequenced in a study of T cell responses to AZD1222 COVID-19 vaccine. Here immunoSEQ multiplex PCR was the method, and the copy in TCRdb shows in-frame clones only, minus some. The sample holds 100,000 to 150,000 clones, around 90% seen once. Sample: peripheral blood, taken 28 days after the second AZD1222 dose. The source of these receptors is an adult who received the AZD1222 COVID-19 vaccine.

The gene calls are TRBV30 and TRBJ1-6, with 7 nucleotides matching TRBD1. V trimming: 5 bases; J trimming: 10 bases; junction bases outside the gene matches: 8. The CDR3 length is 13 residues. The germline V gene encodes CDR1 GTSNPN and CDR2 SVGIG (reference sequence). CDR3 protein: CAWDRDSASPLHF. Written as DNA, the CDR3 is TGTGCCTGGGACCGGGACAGCGCGTCACCCCTCCACTTT. The full variable domain, with the rest looked up from reference TRBV30 and TRBJ1-6, is SQTIHQWPATLVQPVGSPLSLECTVEGTSNPNLYWYRQAAGRGLQLLFYSVGIGQISSEVPQNLSASRPQDRQFILSSKKLLLSDSGFYLCAWDRDSASPLHFGNGTRLTVT.

This clone was observed once. V usage is TRBV6-2 or TRBV6-3 and J usage is TRBJ2-7; 10 bases line up with TRBD1. CDR3 length: 17 amino acids. Trimming took 2 bases from V and 3 from J; bases not matched to a gene: 10. The germline gives CDR1 MNHEY, CDR2 SVGEGT. CDR3 residues: CASSYVTGGSRDYEQYF. The CDR3 DNA reads as TGTGCCAGCAGTTACGTGACAGGGGGCTCGAGGGACTACGAGCAGTACTTC.

This clone was seen a single time. The chain links TRBV5-8 to TRBJ1-1; 9 bases are a match to TRBD1. Losses at the gene ends were 3 bases for V and 4 bases for J; bases not matched to a gene: 4. CDR1 is SGHTS, CDR2 YDEGEE, per germline. The CDR3 extends over 14 amino acids. The CDR3 protein is CASSSGQGTTEAFF. The CDR3 bases are TGTGCCAGCAGCTCGGGACAGGGCACCACTGAAGCTTTCTTT.

The chain has TRBV2 and TRBJ1-4; D not certain. Germline V lookup: CDR1 SNHLY, CDR2 FYNNEI. Trimming removed 3 bases from V and 8 bases from J, with 4 bases in between. The length of the CDR3 is 11 residues. This CDR3 is CASSDNEKLFF. CDR3 sequence (DNA): TGTGCCAGCAGTGATAACGAAAAACTGTTTTTT. The variable domain in full, with the rest retrieved from reference TRBV2 and TRBJ1-4, is EPEVTQTPSHQVTQMGQEVILRCVPISNHLYFYWYRQILGQKVEFLVSFYNNEISEKSEIFDDQFSVERPDGSNFTLKIRSTKLEDSAMYFCASSDNEKLFFGSGTQLSVL.

The V call is TRBV19, the J call TRBJ2-2; D call uncertain. The germline V gene encodes CDR1 LNHDA and CDR2 SQIVND (reference sequence). The CDR3 is 15 amino acids. With 3 bases removed from V and 1 base from J, the gap between germline ends came to 9 bases. CDR3 coding DNA: TGTGCCAGTAGTATTTCCAGGTTGAACACCGGGGAGCTGTTTTTT. Amino acid sequence: CASSISRLNTGELFF.

The chain joins TRBV12-5 to TRBJ2-1, with 7 bases fitting TRBD2. This CDR3 is built from 16 residues. CDR1 LGHNT and CDR2 FRNRAP come from the germline V gene. V was clipped by 2 bases and J by 0 bases; unmatched bases: 4. This CDR3 reads CASGLWRGSSYNEQFF. CDR3 sequence (DNA): TGTGCTAGTGGTTTGTGGCGGGGGAGCTCCTACAATGAGCAGTTCTTC.

The chain couples TRBV5-8 to TRBJ1-5, with TRBD1 matching 7 bases. The length of the CDR3 is 14 residues. Trimming at V came to 4 bases and at J to 5 bases, leaving 6 bases not matched to a gene. Germline V gene data show CDR1 as SGHTS and CDR2 as YDEGEE. The CDR3 spells CASSGGQPHQPQHF. CDR3 coding DNA: TGTGCCAGCAGCGGGGGACAGCCCCATCAGCCCCAGCATTTT.

The chain couples TRBV27 to TRBJ1-2; D remains ambiguous. Trimming left V 6 bases short and J 4 bases short, with 12 bases between. Germline V gene sequence: CDR1 MNHEY, CDR2 SMNVEV (reference sequence). The length of the CDR3 is 13 residues. The CDR3 region has the DNA TGTGCCAGCAGCCCGGACCCCTTCTATGGCTACACCTTC. It codes for CASSPDPFYGYTF.

This chain connects TRBV7-2 to TRBJ1-1, with no clear D. This CDR3 is built from 14 residues. CDR1 and CDR2 from the germline V gene are SGHTA and FQGNSA. V dropped 10 bases and J dropped 2 bases, with 17 bases sitting between them. This CDR3 reads CATSTPTVNTEAFF. As DNA, the CDR3 is TGTGCCACCTCAACCCCTACAGTAAACACTGAAGCTTTCTTT.

The genes are TRBV7-9 and TRBJ2-7; D gene unclear. This CDR3 is 15 amino acids long. Trimming pared 0 bases from V and 2 bases from J, leaving 11 bases between. Per the germline V gene, CDR1 is SEHNR and CDR2 is FQNEAQ (reference sequence). CDR3 sequence: CASSLAGKPPYEQYF. The CDR3, as DNA: TGTGCCAGCAGCTTAGCAGGCAAACCCCCCTACGAGCAGTACTTC.

The chain is built from TRBV5-4 and TRBJ2-3, with D possibly TRBD2 on 7 matching bases. The CDR3 consists of 16 residues. Germline V gene sequence: CDR1 SGHNT, CDR2 YYREEE (reference sequence). V gave up 4 bases and J gave up 4 bases, with 19 bases separating them. CDR3: CASSPGGGRGADTQYF. The CDR3 DNA reads TGTGCCAGCAGCCCGGGGGGCGGGAGAGGGGCAGATACGCAGTATTTT.

The V and J genes are TRBV19 and TRBJ2-3; 7 bases map to TRBD2. This CDR3 comprises 14 residues. V dropped 8 bases and J dropped 7; count of bases not matched to a gene: 12. Per germline, CDR1 LNHDA and CDR2 SQIVND (reference sequence). The CDR3 DNA follows: TGTGCCAGTGAGGGCGCGGGGGTAGGATATACGCAGTATTTT. Protein product: CASEGAGVGYTQYF.

This rearrangement joins TRBV7-2 to TRBJ2-3; weak D call: TRBD1 (6 bases). The CDR3 is 14 residues long. The germline V gene encodes CDR1 SGHTA and CDR2 FQGNSA. Between the trimmed V and J ends, which lost 3 bases and 5 bases, there was a span of 12 bases. CDR3 in amino acids: CASSFSQGQDTQYF. The CDR3 nucleotides read TGTGCCAGCAGCTTCAGCCAGGGACAAGATACGCAGTATTTT.

The chain uses TRBV20-1 and TRBJ2-1; D is ambiguous. The CDR3 is 10 residues long. V dropped 5 bases and J dropped 1 base, with 0 bases sitting between them. Germline values: CDR1 DFQATT, CDR2 SNEGSKA (reference sequence). The CDR3 DNA is TGCAGTGCTTCCTACAATGAGCAGTTCTTC. Its protein is CSASYNEQFF.

This sequence joins TRBV4-2 and TRBJ2-5, with D maybe TRBD2 (6 bases). CDR1 and CDR2 (germline): LGHNA, YNFKEQ. Between the trimmed V and J ends, which lost 2 bases and 4 bases, there was a span of 17 bases. This CDR3 is built from 16 residues. CDR3 amino acids: CASSQRLPGEVETQYF. For the CDR3, the DNA is TGTGCCAGCAGCCAACGTCTACCGGGAGAAGTAGAGACCCAGTACTTC.

J is TRBJ1-6 and V is TRBV6-5, with a weak D call TRBD1 (6 bases). The CDR3 loop spans 13 amino acids. Germline CDR1 and CDR2: MNHEY and SVGAGI. V lost 6 bases and J 8 bases, leaving 11 bases between the germline ends. The CDR3 is CASRRDMDSPLHF. CDR3 in DNA: TGTGCCAGCAGACGGGACATGGATTCACCCCTCCACTTT.

This rearrangement joins TRBV5-1 to TRBJ1-2; weak D call: TRBD1 (5 bases). Trimming pared 0 bases from V and 8 bases from J, leaving 14 bases between. CDR3 length equals 14 residues. Germline V gene lookup returns CDR1 SGHRS and CDR2 YFSETQ. CDR3 sequence reads: CASSLGQNVGGYTF. CDR3 in DNA: TGCGCCAGCAGCTTGGGACAGAACGTCGGAGGCTACACCTTC.

V usage is TRBV28 and J usage is TRBJ1-2; 7 nucleotides agree with TRBD1. The CDR3 loop spans 13 amino acids. CDR1 and CDR2 (germline): MDHEN, SYDVKM. Trimming cost V 5 bases and J 4 bases; bases outside gene matches: 4. The CDR3 is CASSIGGPYGYTF. CDR3 bases: TGTGCCAGCAGTATAGGGGGCCCCTATGGCTACACCTTC.

This sequence joins TRBV19 and TRBJ2-1, with D possibly matching TRBD2 (6 bases). V gave up 7 bases and J gave up 0 bases, with 16 bases separating them. The CDR3 is made up of 16 amino acids. Germline CDR1 reads LNHDA; CDR2 reads SQIVND (reference sequence). This CDR3 reads CASKTVAASSYNEQFF. CDR3 coding DNA: TGTGCCAGTAAGACCGTAGCGGCGAGCTCCTACAATGAGCAGTTCTTC.

The chain employs TRBV28 and TRBJ2-1; TRBD2 matches at 8 bases. The ends lost 1 base at V and 5 bases at J; junction bases unmatched: 4. Germline V CDR1 and CDR2: MDHEN, SYDVKM. This CDR3 spans 15 amino acids. The CDR3 sequence is CASSLSLAANNEQFF. The CDR3 nucleotides are TGTGCCAGCAGTTTATCACTAGCGGCCAACAATGAGCAGTTCTTC.

The V call is TRBV7-2, the J call TRBJ2-5; 8 bases align to TRBD1. The germline V gene encodes CDR1 SGHTA and CDR2 FQGNSA. V shed 2 bases, J shed 5 bases, and the junction held 7 bases outside the gene matches. The CDR3 runs 15 residues. In DNA, the CDR3 is TGTGCCAGCAGCTTATTTGGGCGACAGGGGGAGACCCAGTACTTC. Translated, it gives CASSLFGRQGETQYF.

The rearrangement joins TRBV7-2 to TRBJ2-3; 8 bases agree with TRBD2. The CDR3 length is 17 residues. Germline CDR1 reads SGHTA; CDR2 reads FQGNSA. V lost 1 base and J lost 3; bases outside the gene matches: 9. In DNA form, the CDR3 reads TGTGCCAGCAGCTTAGGGGGGGGCGGGAGGATTACAGATACGCAGTATTTT. Translation: CASSLGGGGRITDTQYF.

This clone was observed at least ten times. The chain employs TRBV5-4 and TRBJ1-1; TRBD1 agrees at 7 bases. V trimming: 0 bases; J trimming: 8 bases; junction bases outside the gene matches: 4. Germline assignment: CDR1 SGHNT and CDR2 YYREEE (reference sequence). The CDR3 is 13 amino acids. In DNA, the CDR3 is TGTGCCAGCAGCTTGGAAGGGGGCAGGGAAGCTTTCTTT. Translating it yields CASSLEGGREAFF.

The rearrangement uses TRBV19 and TRBJ2-7, with unresolved D. Germline CDR1 is LNHDA and CDR2 is SQIVND (reference sequence). This CDR3 has 16 amino acids. V lost 6 bases and J lost 1, with 19 bases in between. DNA of the CDR3: TGTGCCAGTAGCCTCCCTTTTGGGTCTGCATCCTACGAGCAGTACTTC. Encoded protein: CASSLPFGSASYEQYF. The complete variable domain, with remaining parts taken from reference TRBV19 and TRBJ2-7, reads DGGITQSPKYLFRKEGQNVTLSCEQNLNHDAMYWYRQDPGQGLRLIYYSQIVNDFQKGDIAEGYSVSREKKESFPLTVTSAQKNPTAFYLCASSLPFGSASYEQYFGPGTRLTVT.

The chain uses TRBV29-1 and TRBJ1-2; the D gene is possibly TRBD1 (5 bases). Deletions cut 6 bases from V and 6 bases from J, with 17 bases between. Germline V gene data show CDR1 as SQVTM and CDR2 as ANQGSEA. The CDR3 loop spans 13 amino acids. In DNA, the CDR3 is TGCAGCGTACCGCTCCGGGGGGAGGATGGCTACACCTTC. It specifies CSVPLRGEDGYTF.

This sequence joins TRBV7-9 and TRBJ1-5; D is ambiguous. CDR3 length: 14 amino acids. The V end was cut by 5 bases, the J end by 7 bases, with 15 bases between. CDR1 and CDR2 from the germline V gene are SEHNR and FQNEAQ (reference sequence). As DNA, the CDR3 is TGTGCCAGCAGCCCAGACACTTCGTGGCAGCCCCAGCATTTT. Encoded protein: CASSPDTSWQPQHF.

This chain uses TRBV2 with TRBJ1-1; TRBD1 agrees at 7 bases. Germline V gene lookup returns CDR1 SNHLY and CDR2 FYNNEI. The CDR3 consists of 15 residues. V was clipped by 7 bases and J by 1 base; unmatched bases: 9. The CDR3 is CASIERRQGNTEAFF. Written as DNA, the CDR3 is TGTGCCAGCATCGAACGAAGACAGGGGAACACTGAAGCTTTCTTT.

The chain couples TRBV4-2 to TRBJ1-3; 9 bases fit TRBD1. Germline V gene sequence: CDR1 LGHNA, CDR2 YNFKEQ. The trim removed 8 bases at V and 2 bases at J, leaving 7 bases unmatched. The CDR3 consists of 15 residues. In DNA, the CDR3 is TGTGCCAGCCTCAGGGACAGGGACCCTGGAAACACCATATATTTT. This codes for CASLRDRDPGNTIYF.

The chain carries TRBV5-5 and TRBJ2-3, with D tentatively TRBD1 (5 bases). V lost 3 bases and J 3 bases, leaving 17 bases between the germline ends. Germline CDR1 and CDR2: SGHKS and YYEKEE (reference sequence). The CDR3 is 16 residues long. The CDR3: CASSSTTEIRTDTQYF. For the CDR3, the DNA is TGTGCCAGCAGCTCCACGACAGAAATTCGGACAGATACGCAGTATTTT.

The V call is TRBV7-8, the J call TRBJ2-4; 7 bases fit TRBD1. The ends lost 5 bases at V and 0 bases at J; junction bases unmatched: 7. Germline-derived CDR1 and CDR2 are SGHVS and FQNEAQ. CDR3 size: 16 residues. The CDR3 DNA sequence: TGTGCCAGCAGCCCGGACAGGTCGCTAGCCAAAAACATTCAGTACTTC. Translated, it gives CASSPDRSLAKNIQYF.

This clone has just one count. The rearrangement links TRBV6-5 to TRBJ1-1, with 12 nucleotides matching TRBD1. The germline gives CDR1 MNHEY, CDR2 SVGAGI. V shed 4 bases, J shed 11 bases, and the junction held 8 bases outside the gene matches. The CDR3 is 14 residues long. The CDR3 loop reads CASSLKGQGARAFF. The CDR3 nucleotides are TGTGCCAGCAGTTTAAAGGGACAGGGGGCGCGGGCTTTCTTT.